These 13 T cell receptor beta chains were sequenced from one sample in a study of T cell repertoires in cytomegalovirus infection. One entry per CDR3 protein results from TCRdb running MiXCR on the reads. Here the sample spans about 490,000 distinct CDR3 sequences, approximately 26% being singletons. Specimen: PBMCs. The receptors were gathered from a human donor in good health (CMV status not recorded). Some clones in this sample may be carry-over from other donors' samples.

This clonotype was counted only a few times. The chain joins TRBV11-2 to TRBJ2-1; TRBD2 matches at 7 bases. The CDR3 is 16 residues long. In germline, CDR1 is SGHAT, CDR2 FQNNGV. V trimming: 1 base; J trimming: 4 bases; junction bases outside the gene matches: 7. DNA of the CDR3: TGTGCCAGCAGCTTAGTTCGGGGGGACTCATACAATGAGCAGTTCTTC. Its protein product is CASSLVRGDSYNEQFF.

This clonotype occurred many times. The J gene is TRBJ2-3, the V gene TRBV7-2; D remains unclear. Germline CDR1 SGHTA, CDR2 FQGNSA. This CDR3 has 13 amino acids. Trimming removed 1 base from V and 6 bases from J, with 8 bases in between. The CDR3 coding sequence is TGTGCCAGCAGCTTAGTTCCGTACGATACGCAGTATTTT. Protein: CASSLVPYDTQYF.

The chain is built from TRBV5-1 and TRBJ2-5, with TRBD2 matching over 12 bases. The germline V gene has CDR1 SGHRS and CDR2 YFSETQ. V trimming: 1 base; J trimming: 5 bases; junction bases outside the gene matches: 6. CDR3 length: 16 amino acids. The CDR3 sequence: CASSLKTSGRSETQYF. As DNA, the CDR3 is TGCGCCAGCAGCTTGAAGACTAGCGGGAGATCGGAGACCCAGTACTTC.

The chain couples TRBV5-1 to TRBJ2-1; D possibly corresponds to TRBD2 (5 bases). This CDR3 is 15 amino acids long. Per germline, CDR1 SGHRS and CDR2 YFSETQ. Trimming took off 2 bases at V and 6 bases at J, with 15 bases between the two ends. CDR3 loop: CASSFGRTGGNEQFF. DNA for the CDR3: TGCGCCAGCAGCTTTGGACGGACTGGCGGCAATGAGCAGTTCTTC.

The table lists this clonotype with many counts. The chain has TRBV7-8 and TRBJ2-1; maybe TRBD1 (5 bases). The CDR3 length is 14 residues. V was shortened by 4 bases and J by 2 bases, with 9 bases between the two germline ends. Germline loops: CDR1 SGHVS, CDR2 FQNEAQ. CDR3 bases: TGTGCCAGCAGCTCAGGGTTGACCTACAATGAGCAGTTCTTC. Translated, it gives CASSSGLTYNEQFF.

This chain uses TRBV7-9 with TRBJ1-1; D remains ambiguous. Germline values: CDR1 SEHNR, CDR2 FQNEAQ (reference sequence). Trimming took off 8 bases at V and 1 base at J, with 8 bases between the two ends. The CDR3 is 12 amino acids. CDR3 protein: CASGSENTEAFF. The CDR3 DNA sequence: TGTGCCAGCGGTTCAGAGAACACTGAAGCTTTCTTT.

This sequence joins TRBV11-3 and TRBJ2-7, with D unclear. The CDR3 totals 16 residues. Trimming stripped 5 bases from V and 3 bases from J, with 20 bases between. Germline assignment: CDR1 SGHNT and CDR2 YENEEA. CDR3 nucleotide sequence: TGTGCCAGCAGCCCCCGCCGTAAATTCACCGGCTACGAGCAGTACGTC. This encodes CASSPRRKFTGYEQYV.

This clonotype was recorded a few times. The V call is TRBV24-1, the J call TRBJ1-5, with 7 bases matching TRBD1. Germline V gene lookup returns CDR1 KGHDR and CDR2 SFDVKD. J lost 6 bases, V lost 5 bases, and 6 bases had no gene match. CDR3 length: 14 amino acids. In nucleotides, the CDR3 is TGTGCCACCAGTGGAACAGGGGCTTCTCAGCCCCAGCATTTT. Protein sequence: CATSGTGASQPQHF.

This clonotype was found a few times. CDR3 protein: CASSQTGYDQPQHF. The CDR3 DNA reads TGTGCCAGCAGTCAGACAGGGTACGATCAGCCCCAGCATTTT. V and J are TRBV7-9 and TRBJ1-5; 7 nucleotides agree with TRBD1. Germline CDR1 SEHNR, CDR2 FQNEAQ (reference sequence). Germline trimming cut 6 bases from V and 5 bases from J; bases unmatched to any gene: 7. The CDR3 sequence is 14 residues long.

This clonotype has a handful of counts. CDR3 region: CASSIVKTSGINEQFF. CDR3 sequence (DNA): TGTGCCAGTAGTATAGTAAAAACTAGCGGGATTAATGAGCAGTTCTTC. The genes are TRBV19 and TRBJ2-1, with TRBD2 matching 10 bases. Losses at the gene ends were 1 base for V and 7 bases for J; bases not matched to a gene: 7. Germline V gene sequence: CDR1 LNHDA, CDR2 SQIVND (reference sequence). The CDR3 covers 16 residues.

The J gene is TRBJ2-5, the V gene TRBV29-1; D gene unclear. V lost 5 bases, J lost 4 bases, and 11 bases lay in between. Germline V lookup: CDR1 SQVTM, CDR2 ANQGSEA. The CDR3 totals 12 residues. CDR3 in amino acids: CSVRAMGETQYF. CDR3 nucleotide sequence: TGCAGCGTTAGGGCAATGGGAGAGACCCAGTACTTC. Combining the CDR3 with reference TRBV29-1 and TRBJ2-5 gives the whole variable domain SAVISQKPSRDICQRGTSLTIQCQVDSQVTMMFWYRQQPGQSLTLIATANQGSEATYESGFVIDKFPISRPNLTFSTLTVSNMSPEDSSIYLCSVRAMGETQYFGPGTRLLVL.

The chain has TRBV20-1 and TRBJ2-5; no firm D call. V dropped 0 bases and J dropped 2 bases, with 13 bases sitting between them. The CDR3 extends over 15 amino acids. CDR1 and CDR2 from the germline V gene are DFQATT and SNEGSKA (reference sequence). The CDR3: CSARDRVGRQETQYF. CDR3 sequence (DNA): TGCAGTGCTAGAGATCGGGTAGGACGACAAGAGACCCAGTACTTC.

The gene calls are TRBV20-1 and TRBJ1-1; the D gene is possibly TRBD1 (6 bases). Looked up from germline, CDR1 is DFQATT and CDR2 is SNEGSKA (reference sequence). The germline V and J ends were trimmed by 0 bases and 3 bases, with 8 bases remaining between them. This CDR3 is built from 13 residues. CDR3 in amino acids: CSARDHRDTEAFF. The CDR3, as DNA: TGCAGTGCTAGAGATCACAGGGACACTGAAGCTTTCTTT.